This TCR beta chain was observed in a study of blood T cells in healthy people across ages. On this clonotype itself: What it binds is not known.

Broader study findings: Diversity of TCR beta per million T cells declined in a roughly linear way with age.

A sample-barcoded 5' primer and a J-beta primer mix were used in a second PCR of roughly 7 to 12 cycles. MiXCR was run by TCRdb on the 5' RACE reads, yielding one entry per CDR3 protein. This table has around 750,000 distinct CDR3 sequences, about 55% appearing once. Germline V gene sequence: CDR1 MGHDK, CDR2 SYGVNS. This CDR3 has 16 residues. V gave up 1 base and J gave up 0 bases; unmatched junction bases: 6. This TCR came from a man older than 75 in good health. The chain has TRBV25-1 and TRBJ2-7; TRBD1 matches at 7 bases. Sequencing was carried out using blood. The CDR3 DNA is TGTGCCAGCAGTGAATGGGGGACAGAGGCCTCCTACGAGCAGTACTTC. It encodes CASSEWGTEASYEQYF.